These 13 T cell receptor beta chains were sequenced from one sample in a study of blood T cell repertoires in COVID-19. Here immunoSEQ multiplex PCR was the method, and the copy in TCRdb shows in-frame clones only, minus some. The table lists 80,000 or so clones, 82% of them singletons. The specimen sequenced was peripheral blood. The receptors come from a human donor in a cohort sampled during active COVID-19.

This rearrangement joins TRBV6-5 to TRBJ2-7; tentatively, D is TRBD2 (6 bases). V was trimmed by 11 bases and J by 12 bases, leaving 23 bases between them. The CDR3 runs 12 residues. CDR1 is MNHEY and CDR2 is SVGAGI in the germline V gene. The CDR3 here is CAHSSGGGLLYF. DNA for the CDR3: TGTGCCCACTCCTCCGGGGGTGGGTTATTGTACTTC.

The chain is built from TRBV4-1 and TRBJ1-2, with TRBD1 matching over 7 bases. This CDR3 region has 17 residues. The germline V gene has CDR1 MGHRA and CDR2 YSYEKL. V was clipped by 4 bases and J by 4 bases; unmatched bases: 15. This chain's CDR3 is CASSPGGGENMFYGYTF. The CDR3 DNA follows: TGCGCCAGCAGCCCAGGGGGTGGCGAGAATATGTTCTATGGCTACACCTTC.

The chain employs TRBV7-2 and TRBJ2-7, with 7 bases aligning to TRBD1. CDR1 is SGHTA and CDR2 is FQGNSA in the germline V gene. The junction had 7 bases not matched to a gene; V was cut back by 5 bases and J by 3 bases. This CDR3 contains 14 residues. The DNA for the CDR3 is TGTGCCAGCAGCCGCTGGGGACAGCACTACGAGCAGTACTTC. Residues: CASSRWGQHYEQYF. The complete variable domain, with remaining parts taken from reference TRBV7-2 and TRBJ2-7, reads GAGVSQSPSNKVTEKGKDVELRCDPISGHTALYWYRQSLGQGLEFLIYFQGNSAPDKSGLPSDRFSAERTGGSVSTLTIQRTQQEDSAVYLCASSRWGQHYEQYFGPGTRLTVT.

V gene TRBV9 combines with J gene TRBJ2-7; possibly TRBD2 for D (5 bases). CDR3 length: 16 amino acids. Germline CDR1 is SGDLS and CDR2 is YYNGEE. Trimming pared 0 bases from V and 2 bases from J, leaving 15 bases between. The CDR3 region is CASSVDRPLGAYEQYF. The DNA of the CDR3 is TGTGCCAGCAGCGTAGACCGCCCACTAGGTGCCTACGAGCAGTACTTC.

The chain carries TRBV12-3 or TRBV12-4 and TRBJ1-1; D call uncertain. V was clipped by 5 bases and J by 10 bases, with 14 bases between them. This CDR3 is built from 12 residues. The CDR3 coding sequence is TGTGCCAGCAGTCAAACCGGGAGGTTAGCTTTCTTT. Translated: CASSQTGRLAFF.

The chain employs TRBV5-1 and TRBJ2-5, with TRBD2 matching over 11 bases. The V segment lost 4 bases and the J segment 4 bases; nucleotides outside the gene matches: 9. In germline, CDR1 is SGHRS, CDR2 YFSETQ. This CDR3 contains 16 residues. CDR3 region: CASSPALAGASETQYF. The CDR3 region has the DNA TGCGCCAGCAGCCCAGCACTAGCGGGGGCGTCAGAGACCCAGTACTTC.

The gene calls are TRBV6-5 and TRBJ2-7, with a possible D match to TRBD1 (6 bases). CDR1 MNHEY and CDR2 SVGAGI come from the germline V gene. This CDR3 comprises 14 residues. With 5 bases removed from V and 0 bases from J, the gap between germline ends came to 11 bases. The CDR3 loop is CASSTNRVSYEQYF. CDR3 DNA sequence: TGTGCCAGCAGTACGAACAGGGTCTCCTACGAGCAGTACTTC.

This CDR3 is CASGLARDRVDNQPQHF. The CDR3 DNA reads TGTGCTAGTGGTTTGGCCCGGGACAGGGTGGATAATCAGCCCCAGCATTTT. The rearrangement joins TRBV12-5 to TRBJ1-5; 9 nucleotides match TRBD1. Per germline, CDR1 LGHNT and CDR2 FRNRAP. This CDR3 spans 17 amino acids. V gave up 1 base and J gave up 4 bases; unmatched junction bases: 8.

The chain combines TRBV21-1 with TRBJ1-4; the tabulated D call, TRBD1, remains unverified against the DNA. TRBV21-1 is designated a pseudogene. The CDR3 is 16 residues long. CDR3 residues: CASSTFTRTGWEKLFF. For the CDR3, the DNA is TGTGCCAGCAGCACATTTACGAGGACAGGGTGGGAAAAACTGTTTTTT.

The V gene is TRBV9, the J gene TRBJ1-4; 9 bases align to TRBD1. The germline gives CDR1 SGDLS, CDR2 YYNGEE. CDR3 length: 15 amino acids. The ends lost 3 bases at V and 1 base at J; junction bases unmatched: 1. The CDR3 region has the DNA TGTGCCAGCAGCGACAGGGGGCTAACTAATGAAAAACTGTTTTTT. Its translation: CASSDRGLTNEKLFF.

Only a few counts were recorded for this clone. The chain is built from TRBV4-2 and TRBJ2-7; 7 bases are a match to TRBD1. The CDR3 totals 15 residues. V was pared by 2 bases and J by 4 bases, with 8 bases of the junction left unmatched. Germline CDR1 is LGHNA and CDR2 is YNFKEQ. Here the CDR3 DNA reads TGTGCCAGCAGCCAACGTTTGACAGGGAAATACGAGCAGTACTTC. Protein product: CASSQRLTGKYEQYF.

The chain couples TRBV29-1 to TRBJ1-5, with 7 bases matching TRBD1. The CDR3 runs to 14 residues. Germline assignment: CDR1 SQVTM and CDR2 ANQGSEA. V was clipped by 6 bases and J by 2 bases; unmatched bases: 7. CDR3 protein: CSVDTGQGNQPQHF. The DNA of the CDR3 is TGCAGCGTCGACACTGGACAGGGCAATCAGCCCCAGCATTTT.

CDR3 residues: CASSLGNSNQPQHF. For the CDR3, the DNA is TGTGCCAGCAGCTTAGGCAACTCCAATCAGCCCCAGCATTTT. The chain combines TRBV7-8 with TRBJ1-5; D unclear. Germline loops: CDR1 SGHVS, CDR2 FQNEAQ. CDR3 size: 14 residues. With 1 base removed from V and 3 bases from J, the gap between germline ends came to 7 bases.